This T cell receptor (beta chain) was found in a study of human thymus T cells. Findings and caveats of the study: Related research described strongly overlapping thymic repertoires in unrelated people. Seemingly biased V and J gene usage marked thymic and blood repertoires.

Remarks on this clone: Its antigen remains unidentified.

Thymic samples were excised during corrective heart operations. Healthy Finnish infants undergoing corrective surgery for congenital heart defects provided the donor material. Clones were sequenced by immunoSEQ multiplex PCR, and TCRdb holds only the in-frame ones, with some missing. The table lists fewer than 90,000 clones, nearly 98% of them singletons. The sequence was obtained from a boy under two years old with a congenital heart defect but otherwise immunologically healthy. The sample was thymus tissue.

The CDR3 DNA sequence: TGTGCCAGCAGCATTCACACAGGGGCCGCGACCTACGAGCAGTACTTC. It codes for CASSIHTGAATYEQYF. V usage is TRBV9 and J usage is TRBJ2-7; TRBD1 matches at 7 bases. CDR3 length equals 16 residues. V was clipped by 4 bases and J by 2 bases; unmatched bases: 12. Germline CDR1 reads SGDLS; CDR2 reads YYNGEE.